This paragraph reports one TCR beta chain. Its specificity is not known. This CDR3 contains 14 residues. Germline assignment: CDR1 SGHRS and CDR2 YFSETQ. V lost 0 bases and J 3 bases, leaving 6 bases between the germline ends. For the second PCR, which ran for about 6 to 11 cycles, a sample-barcoded 5' primer and a J-beta primer mix were used. In TCRdb, the 5' RACE reads were re-called with MiXCR into one record per CDR3 protein. The table has more than 800,000 distinct CDR3 sequences, 40% to 55% seen once. The data stem from a study of blood T cells in healthy people across ages. Points from the study as a whole: Researchers said unsorted PBMCs prevented a conclusive naive versus antigen-experienced comparison.

Donors were systemically healthy Caucasian individuals from Russia aged about 6 to 100 years. What was sequenced was blood. The V and J genes are TRBV5-1 and TRBJ1-4; D not resolved. This TCR came from a woman in her fifties or sixties in good health. The CDR3 sequence: CASSLGSANEKLFF. DNA for the CDR3: TGCGCCAGCAGCTTGGGTTCAGCTAATGAAAAACTGTTTTTT.